Sequencing of this T cell receptor (beta chain) was carried out in a study of neurological immune-mediated disorders. The J segment lost 6 bases and the V segment lost 7 bases, leaving 9 bases of the junction unmatched. CDR3 length: 15 residues. Looked up from germline, CDR1 is MNHNS and CDR2 is SASEGT. This clonotype was seen ten or more times. Its antigen is unidentified. Study results and limitations: HTLV-1-associated myelopathy had the most TCR clonal expansion, while multiple sclerosis had the least, a level that fell below healthy controls. The absence of shared CDR3 amino acid sequences among expanded clones across subjects suggests private repertoires in all groups. Clinical features showed no association with the multiple sclerosis repertoire cluster, and MRI features showed none either.

5'RACE with 10-nucleotide random UMIs produced the cDNA. Each CDR3 protein is one row after TCRdb ran MiXCR on the 5' RACE reads. This table has about 26,000 distinct CDR3 sequences, about 3.1% appearing once. The sequenced material came from PBMCs. The chain couples TRBV6-1 to TRBJ2-2; TRBD1 matches 9 bases. The clonotype comes from a woman younger than 45 with multiple sclerosis. CDR3 loop: CASTLPGQGAGELFF. In nucleotides, the CDR3 is TGTGCCAGCACCCTTCCGGGACAGGGAGCCGGGGAGCTGTTTTTT.